Reported below is one T cell receptor beta chain. The specificity of this receptor is unknown. No quality values exist for individual bases; no much larger clone is one base distant. Each collaborating institution followed its own protocols to collect whole blood in K2EDTA tubes. For TCRbeta analysis, collaborators shipped samples in one of three forms: frozen whole blood, isolated PBMCs, or DNA extracted from either of those sample types. This entry belongs to a study of blood T cell repertoires in COVID-19 (TCRdb year 2020). Context from the whole study: Collaborator samples came from the United States, Italy and Spain and covered acute and convalescent phases of COVID-19. The repertoires were made available in a free public database intended to serve as a resource for research on the immune response to SARS-CoV-2. HLA class I and class II types, where available, came from metadata supplied by the sample provider rather than from assay-based typing. The material from the prospective study consisted of cDNA or gDNA derived from T cells, B-cell-depleted T cells, or PBMCs. Subjects who had been exposed to COVID-19, were actively infected with it, or had recovered from it provided the deeply sampled blood TCRbeta repertoires that made up the dataset. The sample metadata nearly always contained a de-identified subject ID, COVID-19 status, age in years and sex. The samples were drawn from the first 160 participants of the ongoing ImmuneRACE study and from some 1,300 subjects provided by 6 global collaborators. Broad study findings and their caveats: Clinical and demographic metadata were provided uncurated, with the amount varying by source and participant.

Reading the germline V gene (reference sequence) gives CDR1 LGHDT and CDR2 YNNKEL. Germline trimming amounts to 6 bases on V and 8 bases on J, with 18 as the count of junction bases outside the gene matches. The CDR3 contains 17 residues, cysteine and phenylalanine counted. The CDR3 DNA has 51 bases and is translated from base 1. TCRbeta CDR3 regions were amplified from genomic DNA using the immunoSEQ Assay, a bias-controlled multiplex PCR. The study's processing was this. The number of nucleated cells in each sample was estimated by amplification of reference gene primers within the assay. Sequence reads were collapsed and filtered to measure the absolute abundance of every unique TCRbeta CDR3 rearrangement. For each sample, productive Simpson clonality was calculated as the square root of Simpson's diversity index across productive rearrangements. Entries here come from immuneACCESS through TCRdb and include only in-frame sequences with V and J called. Some clones fail to appear in such tables; in the studies checked, an unresolved V gene covers under half of the shortfall, and the cause of the remainder is unknown. For V, J and clone size, that table is used; D and trimming come from the DNA. This sample lists about 170,000 clones; around nine tenths were detected once. The ten biggest clones cover under 3.5% of the sample.

The V and J segments used are TRBV3-1 (or the pseudogene TRBV3-2) and TRBJ2-1, with TRBD1 identical over 8 junction bases. The sample was peripheral blood. The receptor was derived from a man between 65 and 85 years old with acute or convalescent COVID-19. The CDR3 reads as follows: CASSEYPQDRAQDEQFF. The DNA sequence is TGTGCCAGCAGTGAATATCCACAGGACAGGGCCCAGGATGAGCAGTTCTTC.